The text below deals with one T cell receptor beta chain. This entry comes from a study of cytomegalovirus exposure and HLA in healthy donors. In the study overall: Most donors, around 81% of more than 300 genotyped, fell in the Caucasian-associated ancestry cluster.

The primer mix had 60 Vbeta and 13 Jbeta primers. Produced via immunoSEQ multiplex PCR; TCRdb's table is partial and in-frame only. The sample holds some 120,000 clones; 77% are singletons and the top ten take about 3.9%. V was shortened by 6 bases and J by 6 bases, with 14 bases between the two germline ends. Germline V gives CDR1 MNHEY, CDR2 SVGAGI. This CDR3 comprises 14 residues. This sequence originates from a human donor in good health. Sequencing was carried out using PBMCs. V and J are TRBV6-5 and TRBJ2-2; tentative D call: TRBD2 (5 bases). The CDR3 bases are TGTGCCAGCAGGCAAACTAGTAACCCCGGGGAGCTGTTTTTT. It specifies CASRQTSNPGELFF.